This T cell receptor (beta chain) originates from a study of T cells in Graves' hyperthyroidism and ophthalmopathy. Calling Graves' hyperthyroidism stable meant ophthalmopathy did not progress within 18 months. Newly diagnosed patients aged 18 to 65 had hyperthyroidism of under 2 months' duration. Study-wide results and caveats: Ophthalmopathy was separated from stable hyperthyroidism by a 13 V-J model.

In its sample, this clonotype was seen many times. Its antigen remains unknown. The V and J ends lost 7 bases and 5 bases respectively, with 17 bases between them. The germline gives CDR1 SNHLY, CDR2 FYNNEI. The CDR3 runs to 14 residues. Amplification of TCR beta CDR3 regions was performed using RNA transcripts as template. TCR CDR3 underwent first-round RT-PCR with the HTBI primer set. In TCRdb, the multiplex PCR reads were re-called with MiXCR into one record per CDR3 protein. The sample comprises under 400,000 distinct CDR3 sequences, 11% to 15% of which are singletons, and approximately 11% rests with the top ten.

The chain joins TRBV2 to TRBJ2-5, with no clear D. The specimen sequenced was blood. This TCR came from a woman aged 60-75 years with Graves' hyperthyroidism. The CDR3 sequence: CASKTLTGGETQYF. CDR3 bases: TGTGCCAGCAAAACCCTCACCGGTGGGGAGACCCAGTACTTC.